The clone carrying this T cell receptor beta chain was observed many times. CDR1 KGHSH and CDR2 LQKENI come from the germline V gene. The CDR3 is made up of 14 amino acids. J was trimmed by 7 bases and V by 2 bases; bases with no gene match: 1. The data belong to a study of human T cells and chemical hapten exposure. TCRdb passed the RACE reads through MiXCR, listing each CDR3 protein once. In the table there are 69,000 or so distinct CDR3 sequences, about a tenth of which are singletons. Time point here: patch test 2, 6 weeks after DPC sensitization. The treatment denotes: therapeutic diphenylcyclopropenone sensitization with weekly scalp DPC.

This receptor was taken from a woman aged 45-65 years with alopecia areata. Some clones in this sample may be carry-over from other donors' samples. The chain joins TRBV18 to TRBJ1-6, with TRBD1 identical over 8 bases. This specimen was whole blood, taken in connection with sensitization to the hapten diphenylcyclopropenone (DPC). This CDR3 reads CASSPGQGNSPLHF. CDR3 coding DNA: TGTGCCAGCTCACCAGGACAGGGAAATTCACCCCTCCACTTT.